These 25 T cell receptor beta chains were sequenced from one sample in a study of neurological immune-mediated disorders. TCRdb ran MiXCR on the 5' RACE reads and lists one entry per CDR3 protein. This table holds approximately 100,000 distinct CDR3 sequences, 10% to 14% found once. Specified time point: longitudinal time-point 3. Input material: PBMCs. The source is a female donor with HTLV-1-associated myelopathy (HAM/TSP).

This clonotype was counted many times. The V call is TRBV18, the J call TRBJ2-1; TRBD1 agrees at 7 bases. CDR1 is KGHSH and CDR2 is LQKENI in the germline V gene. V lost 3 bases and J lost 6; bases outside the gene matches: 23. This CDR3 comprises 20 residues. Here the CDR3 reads CASSPLPNNSNRGRGNEQFF. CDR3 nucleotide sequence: TGTGCCAGCTCACCTCTTCCCAATAATTCGAACAGGGGACGAGGCAATGAGCAGTTCTTC.

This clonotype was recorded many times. The CDR3 here is CASSLTGSNTEAFF. For the CDR3, the DNA is TGCGCCAGCAGCTTGACAGGGAGTAACACTGAAGCTTTCTTT. The chain uses TRBV5-1 and TRBJ1-1, with D possibly matching TRBD1 (6 bases). The CDR3 extends over 14 amino acids. In germline, CDR1 is SGHRS, CDR2 YFSETQ. The V end lost 1 base, the J end lost 2 bases, and 9 bases lay between the germline ends.

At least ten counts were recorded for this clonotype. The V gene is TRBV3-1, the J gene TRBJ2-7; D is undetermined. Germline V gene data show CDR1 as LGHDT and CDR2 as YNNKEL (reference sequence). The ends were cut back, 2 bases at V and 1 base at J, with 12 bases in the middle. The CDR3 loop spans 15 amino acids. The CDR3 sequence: CASSQTSWSSYEQYF. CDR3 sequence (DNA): TGTGCCAGCAGCCAAACGTCGTGGAGTTCCTACGAGCAGTACTTC.

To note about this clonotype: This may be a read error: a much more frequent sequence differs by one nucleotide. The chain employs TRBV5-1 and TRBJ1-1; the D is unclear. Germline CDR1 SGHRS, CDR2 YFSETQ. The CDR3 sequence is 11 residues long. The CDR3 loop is CVSSSDTEAFF. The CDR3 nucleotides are TGCGTCAGCAGCTCAGACACTGAAGCTTTCTTT.

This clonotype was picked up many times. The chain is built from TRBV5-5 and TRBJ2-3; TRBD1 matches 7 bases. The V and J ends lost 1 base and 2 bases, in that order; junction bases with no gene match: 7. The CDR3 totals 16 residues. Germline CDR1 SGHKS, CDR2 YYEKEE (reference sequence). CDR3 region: CASSLMQGVPTDTQYF. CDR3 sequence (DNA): TGTGCCAGCAGCTTGATGCAGGGGGTTCCCACAGATACGCAGTATTTT.

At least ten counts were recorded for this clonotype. In nucleotides, the CDR3 is TGTGCCATCAGGGGGACGGGGGAGCAGTACTTC. Residues: CAIRGTGEQYF. V is TRBV10-3 and J is TRBJ2-7, with D possibly being TRBD1 or TRBD2 (5 bases each). The CDR3 spans 11 residues. V lost 6 bases and J lost 7, with 10 bases in between. The germline CDR1 and CDR2 sequences are ENHRY and SYGVKD.

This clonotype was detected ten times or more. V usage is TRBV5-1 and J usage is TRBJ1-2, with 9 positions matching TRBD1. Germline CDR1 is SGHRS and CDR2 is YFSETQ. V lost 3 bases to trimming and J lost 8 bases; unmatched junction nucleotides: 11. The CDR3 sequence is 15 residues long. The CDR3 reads CASSSPGQGLGGYTF. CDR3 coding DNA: TGCGCCAGCAGCTCGCCGGGACAGGGCCTAGGAGGCTACACCTTC.

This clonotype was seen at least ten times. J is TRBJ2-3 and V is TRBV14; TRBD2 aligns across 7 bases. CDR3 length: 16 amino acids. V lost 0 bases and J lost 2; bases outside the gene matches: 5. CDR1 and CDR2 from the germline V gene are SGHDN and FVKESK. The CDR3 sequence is CASSQEWGRATDTQYF. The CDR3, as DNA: TGTGCCAGCAGCCAAGAATGGGGGAGGGCCACAGATACGCAGTATTTT.

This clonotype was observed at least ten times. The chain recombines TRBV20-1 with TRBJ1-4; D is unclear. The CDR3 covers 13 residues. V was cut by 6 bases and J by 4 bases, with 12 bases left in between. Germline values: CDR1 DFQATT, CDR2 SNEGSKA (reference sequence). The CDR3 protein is CSARPALNEKLFF. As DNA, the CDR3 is TGCAGTGCGCGGCCCGCCCTTAATGAAAAACTGTTTTTT.

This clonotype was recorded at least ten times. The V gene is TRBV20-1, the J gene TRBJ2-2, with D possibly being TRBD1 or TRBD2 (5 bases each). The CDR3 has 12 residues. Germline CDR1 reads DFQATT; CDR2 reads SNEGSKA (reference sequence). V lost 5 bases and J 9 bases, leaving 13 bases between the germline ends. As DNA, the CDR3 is TGCAGTGCTGGCGACAGCGGTCGGGAGCTGTTTTTT. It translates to CSAGDSGRELFF.

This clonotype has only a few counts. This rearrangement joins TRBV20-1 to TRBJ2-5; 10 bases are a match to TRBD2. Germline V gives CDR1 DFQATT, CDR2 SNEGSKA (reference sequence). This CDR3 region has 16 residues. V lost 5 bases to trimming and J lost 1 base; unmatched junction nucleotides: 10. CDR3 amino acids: CSARGGSGGTQETQYF. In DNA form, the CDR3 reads TGCAGTGCTCGGGGGGGTAGCGGGGGGACCCAAGAGACCCAGTACTTC.

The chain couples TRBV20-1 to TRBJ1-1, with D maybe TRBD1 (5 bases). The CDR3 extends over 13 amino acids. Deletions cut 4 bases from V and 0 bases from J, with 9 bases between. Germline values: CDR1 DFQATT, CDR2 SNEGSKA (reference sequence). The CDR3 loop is CSAKQDMNTEAFF. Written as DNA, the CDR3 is TGCAGTGCTAAACAGGACATGAACACTGAAGCTTTCTTT.

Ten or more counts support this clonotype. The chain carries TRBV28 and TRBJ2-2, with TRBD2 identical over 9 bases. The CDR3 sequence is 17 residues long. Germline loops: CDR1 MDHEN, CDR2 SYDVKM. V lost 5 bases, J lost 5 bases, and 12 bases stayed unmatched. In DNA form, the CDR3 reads TGTGCCAGCAGTGCCTCAGGGCGTAGCGGGGGTACCGGGGAGCTGTTTTTT. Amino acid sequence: CASSASGRSGGTGELFF.

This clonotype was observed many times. CDR3 in amino acids: CASTRAGVSYEQYF. CDR3 nucleotide sequence: TGTGCCAGCACCAGGGCAGGGGTTTCCTACGAGCAGTACTTC. The rearrangement joins TRBV6-5 to TRBJ2-7, with D possibly being TRBD1 (6 bases). Germline CDR1 reads MNHEY; CDR2 reads SVGAGI. CDR3 length: 14 residues. Trimming took off 7 bases at V and 1 base at J, with 14 bases between the two ends.

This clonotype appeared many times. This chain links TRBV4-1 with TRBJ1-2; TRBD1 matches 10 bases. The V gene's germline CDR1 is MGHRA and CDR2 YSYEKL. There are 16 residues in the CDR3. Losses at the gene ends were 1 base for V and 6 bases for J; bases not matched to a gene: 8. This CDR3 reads CASSQGDVGTGDGYTF. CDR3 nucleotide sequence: TGCGCCAGCAGCCAAGGGGACGTTGGGACAGGGGATGGCTACACCTTC.

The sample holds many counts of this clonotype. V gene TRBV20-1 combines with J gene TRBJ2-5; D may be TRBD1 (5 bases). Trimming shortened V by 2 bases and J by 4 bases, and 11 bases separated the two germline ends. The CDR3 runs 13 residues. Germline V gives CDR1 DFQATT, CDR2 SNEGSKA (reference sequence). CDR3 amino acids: CSARLQGSETQYF. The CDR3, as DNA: TGCAGTGCTAGATTGCAGGGCTCAGAGACCCAGTACTTC.

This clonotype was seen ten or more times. The CDR3 bases are TGTGCCAGCAGTACCCGTCGGGCGTGGAGGGCCACAGATACGCAGTATTTT. It specifies CASSTRRAWRATDTQYF. V is TRBV12-3 or TRBV12-4 and J is TRBJ2-3; D is possibly TRBD2 (6 bases). CDR3 length: 17 residues. Trimming removed 5 bases from V and 2 bases from J, with 20 bases in between.

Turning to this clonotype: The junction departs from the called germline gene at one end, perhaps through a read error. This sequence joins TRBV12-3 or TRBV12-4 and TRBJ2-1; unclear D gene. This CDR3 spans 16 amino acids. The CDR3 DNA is TGTGCCAACAGTCCTTATGGAGAAAGCTCTTACAATGAGCAGTTCTTC. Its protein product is CANSPYGESSYNEQFF.

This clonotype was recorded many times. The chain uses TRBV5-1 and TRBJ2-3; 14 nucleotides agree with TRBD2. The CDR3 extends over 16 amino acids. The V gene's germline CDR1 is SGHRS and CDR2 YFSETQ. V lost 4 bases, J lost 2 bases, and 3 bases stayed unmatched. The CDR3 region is CASSQGLAGDTDTQYF. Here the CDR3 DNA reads TGCGCCAGCAGCCAGGGACTAGCGGGGGACACAGATACGCAGTATTTT.

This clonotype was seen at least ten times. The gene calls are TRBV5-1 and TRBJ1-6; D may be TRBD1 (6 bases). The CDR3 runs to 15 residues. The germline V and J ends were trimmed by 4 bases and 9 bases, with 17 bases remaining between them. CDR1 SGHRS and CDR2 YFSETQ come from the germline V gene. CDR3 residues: CASSRGLGPASPLHF. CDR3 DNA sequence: TGCGCCAGCAGCCGGGGGCTGGGGCCGGCTTCACCCCTCCACTTT. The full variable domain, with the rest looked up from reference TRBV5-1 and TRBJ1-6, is KAGVTQTPRYLIKTRGQQVTLSCSPISGHRSVSWYQQTPGQGLQFLFEYFSETQRNKGNFPGRFSGRQFSNSRSEMNVSTLELGDSALYLCASSRGLGPASPLHFGNGTRLTVT.

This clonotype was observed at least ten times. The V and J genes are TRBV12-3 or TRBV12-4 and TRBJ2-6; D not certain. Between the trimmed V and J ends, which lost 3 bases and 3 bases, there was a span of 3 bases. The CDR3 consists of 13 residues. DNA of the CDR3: TGTGCCAGCAGTTTTCTTGGGGCCAACGTCCTGACTTTC. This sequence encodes CASSFLGANVLTF.

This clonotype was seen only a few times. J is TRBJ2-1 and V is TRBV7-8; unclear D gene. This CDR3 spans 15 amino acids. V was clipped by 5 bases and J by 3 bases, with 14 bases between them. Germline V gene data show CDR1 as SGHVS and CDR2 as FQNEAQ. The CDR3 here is CASSPGPEYYNEQFF. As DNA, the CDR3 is TGTGCCAGCAGCCCAGGACCAGAATACTACAATGAGCAGTTCTTC.

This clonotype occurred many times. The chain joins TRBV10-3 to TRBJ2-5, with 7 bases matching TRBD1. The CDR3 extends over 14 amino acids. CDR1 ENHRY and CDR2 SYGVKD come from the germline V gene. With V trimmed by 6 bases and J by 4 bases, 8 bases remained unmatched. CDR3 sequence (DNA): TGTGCCATCAGAGGGGACAGTGGGGGAGAGACCCAGTACTTC. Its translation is CAIRGDSGGETQYF.

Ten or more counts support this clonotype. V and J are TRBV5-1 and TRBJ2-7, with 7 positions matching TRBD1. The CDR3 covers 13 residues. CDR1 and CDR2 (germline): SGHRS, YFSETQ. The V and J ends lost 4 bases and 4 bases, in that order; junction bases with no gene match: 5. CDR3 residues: CASSLQGKYEQYF. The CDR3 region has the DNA TGCGCCAGCAGCCTACAGGGGAAGTACGAGCAGTACTTC. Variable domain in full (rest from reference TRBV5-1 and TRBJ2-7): KAGVTQTPRYLIKTRGQQVTLSCSPISGHRSVSWYQQTPGQGLQFLFEYFSETQRNKGNFPGRFSGRQFSNSRSEMNVSTLELGDSALYLCASSLQGKYEQYFGPGTRLTVT.

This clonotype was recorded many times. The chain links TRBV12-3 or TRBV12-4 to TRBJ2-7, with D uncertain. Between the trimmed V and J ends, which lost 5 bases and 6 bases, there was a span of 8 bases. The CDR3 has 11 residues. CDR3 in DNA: TGTGCCAGCAGTGGGTACTCCGAGCAGTACTTC. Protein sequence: CASSGYSEQYF.